Below, 32 T cell receptor beta chains from the same sample are listed, as sequenced in a study of monozygotic twins with inflammatory bowel disease. TCRdb reprocessed the 5' RACE reads, keeping one entry per CDR3 protein, no DNA. The sample includes approximately 400,000 distinct CDR3 sequences. Material for sequencing was blood. The origin of the receptors is a human donor with ulcerative colitis or Crohn's disease, or a healthy co-twin of an affected twin (not recorded which).

The V and J genes are TRBV6-1 and TRBJ2-7; TCRdb gives TRBD2 as the D gene, but with no DNA this cannot be confirmed. This CDR3 is built from 16 residues. Germline lookup yields CDR1 MNHNS and CDR2 SASEGT. The CDR3 sequence: CASSAGLAGSETEQYF.

The V gene is TRBV11-2, the J gene TRBJ2-5; there is no DNA to check the TCRdb D call of TRBD1. CDR1 is SGHAT and CDR2 is FQNNGV in the germline V gene. This CDR3 has 15 amino acids. CDR3 residues: CASSQDDRGLETQYF.

The chain has TRBV6-5 and TRBJ2-7; the TRBD1 assignment by TCRdb is unverifiable without DNA. This CDR3 is built from 16 residues. Germline V gives CDR1 MNHEY, CDR2 SVGAGI. The CDR3 region is CASSYSSGTQGYEQYF.

The chain carries TRBV28 and TRBJ2-1; TCRdb lists TRBD1, though no DNA is available to test this call. The germline V gene has CDR1 MDHEN and CDR2 SYDVKM. CDR3 length: 14 residues. This chain's CDR3 is CASSGQGFYNEQFF.

J is TRBJ2-7 and V is TRBV6-1; TCRdb's D call of TRBD1 is untestable without DNA. Per germline, CDR1 MNHNS and CDR2 SASEGT. This CDR3 has 14 amino acids. The CDR3 loop reads CASRRGTGVYEQYF.

The V and J genes are TRBV12-3 or TRBV12-4 and TRBJ2-1; TCRdb's assignment of TRBD1 cannot be checked, as there is no DNA. The CDR3 has 15 amino acids. CDR3 sequence: CASIIGGGGANEQFF.

This chain connects TRBV7-9 to TRBJ1-6; TCRdb calls TRBD1, which cannot be checked without DNA. CDR1 is SEHNR and CDR2 is FQNEAQ in the germline V gene (reference sequence). The CDR3 has 17 amino acids. The CDR3 is CASSLPEGQSLVSPLHF.

This rearrangement joins TRBV5-4 to TRBJ1-1; lacking DNA, the TRBD1 call made by TCRdb goes unchecked. CDR1 SGHNT and CDR2 YYREEE come from the germline V gene (reference sequence). This CDR3 has 14 residues. CDR3 sequence reads: CASSSVGGNTEAFF.

The chain employs TRBV11-3 and TRBJ2-5. This CDR3 has 14 residues. Looked up from germline, CDR1 is SGHNT and CDR2 is YENEEA. This CDR3 is CASSLRGFEETQYF.

This chain connects TRBV5-1 to TRBJ1-1; TCRdb proposes TRBD1, but this gene call is untestable without DNA. The germline gives CDR1 SGHRS, CDR2 YFSETQ. The CDR3 has 14 amino acids. CDR3 protein: CASSLEGALTEAFF.

CDR3 amino acids: CASTPAESRNTEAFF. The genes are TRBV7-9 and TRBJ1-1; the TCRdb D gene call, TRBD1, has no DNA to confirm it. Germline CDR1 reads SEHNR; CDR2 reads FQNEAQ (reference sequence). The CDR3 is made up of 15 amino acids.

The J gene is TRBJ1-1, the V gene TRBV18; lacking DNA, the TRBD1 call made by TCRdb goes unchecked. Germline loops: CDR1 KGHSH, CDR2 LQKENI. The CDR3 extends over 12 amino acids. The CDR3 is CASSPPTGAAFF.

The chain uses TRBV30 and TRBJ2-3. The germline V gene encodes CDR1 GTSNPN and CDR2 SVGIG (reference sequence). This CDR3 has 12 residues. The CDR3 reads CAWTWVTDTQYF.

V usage is TRBV7-2 and J usage is TRBJ2-1; TCRdb outputs TRBD2, but without DNA this stays unchecked. CDR1 and CDR2 from the germline V gene are SGHTA and FQGNSA. The CDR3 runs 16 residues. The CDR3 is CASSLGHSGGALEQFF.

This chain joins TRBV5-4 and TRBJ1-4; there is no DNA to check the TCRdb D call of TRBD1. The V gene's germline CDR1 is SGHNT and CDR2 YYREEE (reference sequence). The CDR3 sequence is 14 residues long. CDR3 protein: CASSLKQGNEKLFF.

The V call is TRBV7-9, the J call TRBJ2-3; TCRdb proposes TRBD1, but this gene call is untestable without DNA. This CDR3 comprises 14 residues. Germline V gene lookup returns CDR1 SEHNR and CDR2 FQNEAQ (reference sequence). CDR3 in amino acids: CASSALDGGDTQYF.

This chain uses TRBV20-1 with TRBJ2-1; TCRdb lists TRBD2, though no DNA is available to test this call. This CDR3 is built from 16 residues. CDR1 is DFQATT, CDR2 SNEGSKA, per germline (reference sequence). The CDR3 sequence: CSAPFSGRFSYNEQFF.

The chain combines TRBV18 with TRBJ1-1; the D call from TCRdb, TRBD1, cannot be confirmed without DNA. There are 12 residues in the CDR3. Germline-derived CDR1 and CDR2 are KGHSH and LQKENI. The chain's CDR3 is CASSPREGSAFF.

The J gene is TRBJ2-7, the V gene TRBV12-5. The germline gives CDR1 LGHNT, CDR2 FRNRAP. This CDR3 region has 11 residues. The CDR3 protein is CASGLGYEQYF.

This sequence joins TRBV4-3 and TRBJ2-2; as DNA is missing, the TRBD1 call by TCRdb cannot be tested. CDR1 LGHNA and CDR2 YSLEER come from the germline V gene. The CDR3 is 16 amino acids. The CDR3 reads CASSQVVGTDTGELFF.

The chain joins TRBV7-2 to TRBJ2-7; TCRdb's assignment of TRBD2 cannot be checked, as there is no DNA. Looked up from germline, CDR1 is SGHTA and CDR2 is FQGNSA. The CDR3 length is 16 residues. CDR3 loop: CASSLGTSARIYEQYF.

J is TRBJ1-1 and V is TRBV29-1. The length of the CDR3 is 12 residues. CDR1 is SQVTM and CDR2 is ANQGSEA in the germline V gene. CDR3 protein: CSVDSGNTEAFF.

CDR3 sequence: CASSWSGEQETQYF. The chain combines TRBV5-1 with TRBJ2-5; TCRdb reports TRBD2, a call that lacks DNA to check it against. CDR1 SGHRS and CDR2 YFSETQ come from the germline V gene. The CDR3 loop spans 14 amino acids. The variable domain in full, completed from reference TRBV5-1 and TRBJ2-5, reads KAGVTQTPRYLIKTRGQQVTLSCSPISGHRSVSWYQQTPGQGLQFLFEYFSETQRNKGNFPGRFSGRQFSNSRSEMNVSTLELGDSALYLCASSWSGEQETQYFGPGTRLLVL.

J is TRBJ1-4 and V is TRBV10-3; TCRdb outputs TRBD1, but without DNA this stays unchecked. The CDR3 extends over 14 amino acids. Germline V gene data show CDR1 as ENHRY and CDR2 as SYGVKD. The CDR3 region is CAISESTGGEKLFF.

The chain recombines TRBV6-2 or TRBV6-3 with TRBJ2-3; TCRdb names TRBD1, which stays unverified in the absence of DNA. The CDR3 consists of 15 residues. Germline CDR1 MNHEY, CDR2 SVGEGT. CDR3: CASNAGTGGTDTQYF.

This chain uses TRBV9 with TRBJ1-2; TCRdb picks TRBD1, but there is no DNA to check that call. Germline loops: CDR1 SGDLS, CDR2 YYNGEE. This CDR3 comprises 13 residues. The CDR3 sequence is CASSVREADGYTF.

The CDR3: CATFPQGVNEQFF. V gene TRBV5-6 combines with J gene TRBJ2-1; lacking DNA, the TRBD1 call made by TCRdb goes unchecked. The CDR3 loop spans 13 amino acids. Looked up from germline, CDR1 is SGHDT and CDR2 is YYEEEE.

The CDR3 loop reads CASSPRGSGEQYF. The chain joins TRBV12-3 or TRBV12-4 to TRBJ2-7; TCRdb's D call, TRBD1, is unchecked because there is no DNA. This CDR3 has 13 residues.

The genes are TRBV10-3 and TRBJ1-1. The germline V gene has CDR1 ENHRY and CDR2 SYGVKD. The CDR3 sequence is 15 residues long. The CDR3 sequence is CAISESGVRGTEAFF.

The rearrangement links TRBV18 to TRBJ2-7; there is no DNA to check the TCRdb D call of TRBD1. Germline V gene data show CDR1 as KGHSH and CDR2 as LQKENI. This CDR3 region has 14 residues. The CDR3 spells CASSPPAGFGEQYF. The entire variable domain, with the rest obtained from reference TRBV18 and TRBJ2-7, is as follows: NAGVMQNPRHLVRRRGQEARLRCSPMKGHSHVYWYRQLPEEGLKFMVYLQKENIIDESGMPKERFSAEFPKEGPSILRIQQVVRGDSAAYFCASSPPAGFGEQYFGPGTRLTVT.

The chain employs TRBV4-2 and TRBJ2-3; TCRdb outputs TRBD2, but without DNA this stays unchecked. The CDR3 extends over 18 amino acids. Germline V gene data show CDR1 as LGHNA and CDR2 as YNFKEQ. CDR3 loop: CASSQEGTSGRGADTQYF.

V and J are TRBV6-2 or TRBV6-3 and TRBJ2-7; TCRdb's assignment of TRBD2 cannot be checked, as there is no DNA. In germline, CDR1 is MNHEY, CDR2 SVGEGT. The CDR3 loop spans 14 amino acids. The CDR3 sequence is CASSATSGAYEQYF.